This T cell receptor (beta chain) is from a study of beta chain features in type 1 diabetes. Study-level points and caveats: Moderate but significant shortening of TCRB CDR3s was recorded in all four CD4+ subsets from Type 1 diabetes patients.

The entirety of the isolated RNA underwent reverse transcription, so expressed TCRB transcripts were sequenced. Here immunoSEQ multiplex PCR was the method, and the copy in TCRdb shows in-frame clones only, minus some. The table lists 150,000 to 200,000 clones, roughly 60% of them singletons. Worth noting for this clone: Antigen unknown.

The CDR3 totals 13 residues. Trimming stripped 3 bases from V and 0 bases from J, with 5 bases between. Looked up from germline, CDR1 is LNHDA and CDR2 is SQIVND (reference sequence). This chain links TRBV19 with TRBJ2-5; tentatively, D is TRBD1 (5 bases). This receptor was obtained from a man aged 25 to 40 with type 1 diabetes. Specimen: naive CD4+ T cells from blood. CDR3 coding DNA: TGTGCCAGTAGTATGGACAACCAAGAGACCCAGTACTTC. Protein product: CASSMDNQETQYF.